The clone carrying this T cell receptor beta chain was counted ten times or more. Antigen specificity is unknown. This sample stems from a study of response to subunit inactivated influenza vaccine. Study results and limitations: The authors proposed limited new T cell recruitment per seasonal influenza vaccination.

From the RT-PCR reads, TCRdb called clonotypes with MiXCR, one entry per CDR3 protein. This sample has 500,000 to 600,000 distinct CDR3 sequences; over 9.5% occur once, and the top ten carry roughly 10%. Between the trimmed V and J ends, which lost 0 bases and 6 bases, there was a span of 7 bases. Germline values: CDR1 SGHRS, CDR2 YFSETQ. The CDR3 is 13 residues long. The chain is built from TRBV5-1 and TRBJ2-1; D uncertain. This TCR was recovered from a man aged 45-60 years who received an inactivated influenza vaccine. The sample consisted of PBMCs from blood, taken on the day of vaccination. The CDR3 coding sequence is TGCGCCAGCAGCTTGGCCACTGTCAATGAGCAGTTCTTC. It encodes CASSLATVNEQFF. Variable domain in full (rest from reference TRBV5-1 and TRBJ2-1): KAGVTQTPRYLIKTRGQQVTLSCSPISGHRSVSWYQQTPGQGLQFLFEYFSETQRNKGNFPGRFSGRQFSNSRSEMNVSTLELGDSALYLCASSLATVNEQFFGPGTRLTVL.